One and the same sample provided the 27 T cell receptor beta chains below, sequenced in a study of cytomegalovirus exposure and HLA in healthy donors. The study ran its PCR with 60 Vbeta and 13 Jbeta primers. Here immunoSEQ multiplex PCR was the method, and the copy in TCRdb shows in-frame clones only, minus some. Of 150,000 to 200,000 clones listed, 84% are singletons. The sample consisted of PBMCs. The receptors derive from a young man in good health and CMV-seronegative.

CDR3 nucleotide sequence: TGTGCCAGCAGCTTGCCCGAAGGGGGGAACACTGAAGCTTTCTTT. It specifies CASSLPEGGNTEAFF. The genes are TRBV5-4 and TRBJ1-1; weak D call: TRBD1 (6 bases). This CDR3 has 15 residues. The germline V gene encodes CDR1 SGHNT and CDR2 YYREEE (reference sequence). Trimming stripped 1 base from V and 1 base from J, with 11 bases between.

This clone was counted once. The CDR3 bases are TGTGCCAGCAGCAGGGAGAGTGAAAAACTGTTTTTT. Its protein is CASSRESEKLFF. The chain employs TRBV5-4 and TRBJ1-4; D is uncertain. The V end lost 4 bases, the J end lost 7 bases, and 8 bases lay between the germline ends. CDR1 and CDR2 (germline): SGHNT, YYREEE (reference sequence). The CDR3 runs 12 residues.

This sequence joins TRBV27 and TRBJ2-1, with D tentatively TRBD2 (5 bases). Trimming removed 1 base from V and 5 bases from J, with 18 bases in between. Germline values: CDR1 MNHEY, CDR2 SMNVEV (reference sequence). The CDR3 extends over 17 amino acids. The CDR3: CASSLFSGVERNNEQFF. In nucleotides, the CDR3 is TGTGCCAGCAGTTTATTCAGCGGCGTCGAACGGAACAATGAGCAGTTCTTC.

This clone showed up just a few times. In DNA, the CDR3 is TGTGCCAGCCGGACAGCGCTTTCCTATGGCTACACCTTC. Amino acid sequence: CASRTALSYGYTF. This rearrangement joins TRBV2 to TRBJ1-2; perhaps TRBD1 as D (6 bases). The V end lost 8 bases, the J end lost 4 bases, and 14 bases lay between the germline ends. The CDR3 has 13 residues. Germline CDR1 SNHLY, CDR2 FYNNEI.

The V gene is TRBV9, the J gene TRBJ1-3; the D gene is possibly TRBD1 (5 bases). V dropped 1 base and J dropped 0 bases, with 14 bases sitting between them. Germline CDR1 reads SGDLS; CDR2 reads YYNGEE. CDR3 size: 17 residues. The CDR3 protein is CASSVSPDIPSGNTIYF. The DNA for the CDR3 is TGTGCCAGCAGCGTAAGCCCGGACATTCCCTCTGGAAACACCATATATTTT.

CDR3: CASSMDREVLLTGELFF. The CDR3 DNA sequence: TGTGCCAGTAGTATGGACAGGGAAGTATTGTTGACCGGGGAGCTGTTTTTT. The chain links TRBV19 to TRBJ2-2, with 8 nucleotides matching TRBD1. V gave up 3 bases and J gave up 5 bases; unmatched junction bases: 11. CDR1 and CDR2 from the germline V gene are LNHDA and SQIVND (reference sequence). The length of the CDR3 is 17 residues.

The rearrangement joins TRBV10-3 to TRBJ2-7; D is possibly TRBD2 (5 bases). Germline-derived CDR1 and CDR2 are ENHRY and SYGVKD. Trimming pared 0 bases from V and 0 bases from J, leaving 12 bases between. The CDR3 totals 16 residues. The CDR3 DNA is TGTGCCATCAGTGAGTCAGTTGCGGGTCCCTCCTACGAGCAGTACTTC. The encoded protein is CAISESVAGPSYEQYF.

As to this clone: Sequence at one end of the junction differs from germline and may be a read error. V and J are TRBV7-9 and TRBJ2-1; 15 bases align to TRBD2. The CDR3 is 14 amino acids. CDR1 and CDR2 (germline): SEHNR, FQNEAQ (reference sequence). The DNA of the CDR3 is TGTTCCAGCAGCTTAGGGGGACTAGCGGGAGGGCAGTTCTTC. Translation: CSSSLGGLAGGQFF.

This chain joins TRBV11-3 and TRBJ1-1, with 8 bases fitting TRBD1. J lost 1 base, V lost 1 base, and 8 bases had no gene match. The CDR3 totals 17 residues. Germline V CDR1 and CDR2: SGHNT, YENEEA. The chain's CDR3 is CASSLVGRGRTNTEAFF. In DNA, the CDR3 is TGTGCCAGCAGCTTAGTGGGCAGGGGGCGGACGAACACTGAAGCTTTCTTT.

CDR3 amino acids: CAIRGDGSNQPQHF. In DNA, the CDR3 is TGTGCCATCAGAGGAGACGGAAGCAATCAGCCCCAGCATTTT. The chain employs TRBV10-3 and TRBJ1-5; D remains unclear. The CDR3 is made up of 14 amino acids. V lost 6 bases and J 1 base, leaving 10 bases between the germline ends. In germline, CDR1 is ENHRY, CDR2 SYGVKD.

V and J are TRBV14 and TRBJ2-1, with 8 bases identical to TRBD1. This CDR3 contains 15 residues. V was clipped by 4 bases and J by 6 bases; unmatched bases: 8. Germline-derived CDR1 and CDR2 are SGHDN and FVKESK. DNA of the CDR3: TGTGCCAGCAGCCGGGGGATCGGACAGGGCAATGAGCAGTTCTTC. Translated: CASSRGIGQGNEQFF.

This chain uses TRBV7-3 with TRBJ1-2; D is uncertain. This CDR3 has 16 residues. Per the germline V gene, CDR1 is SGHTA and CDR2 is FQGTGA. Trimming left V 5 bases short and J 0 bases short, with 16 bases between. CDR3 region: CASSAKQKLTNYGYTF. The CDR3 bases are TGTGCCAGCAGCGCCAAACAGAAATTGACTAACTATGGCTACACCTTC.

CDR3 loop: CASSENGLAANTGELFF. The CDR3 bases are TGTGCCAGCAGCGAAAACGGACTAGCTGCGAACACCGGGGAGCTGTTTTTT. The V and J genes are TRBV7-9 and TRBJ2-2, with 8 bases lining up with TRBD2. CDR3 length: 17 amino acids. Germline CDR1 and CDR2: SEHNR and FQNEAQ (reference sequence). V gave up 5 bases and J gave up 0 bases; unmatched junction bases: 8.

CDR3 protein: CASSLANRGRLTEAFF. DNA for the CDR3: TGCGCCAGCAGCTTGGCCAATCGTGGCAGATTGACTGAAGCTTTCTTT. The gene calls are TRBV5-1 and TRBJ1-1; D gene unclear. CDR3 length: 16 residues. Deletions cut 0 bases from V and 5 bases from J, with 17 bases between. The germline V gene encodes CDR1 SGHRS and CDR2 YFSETQ.

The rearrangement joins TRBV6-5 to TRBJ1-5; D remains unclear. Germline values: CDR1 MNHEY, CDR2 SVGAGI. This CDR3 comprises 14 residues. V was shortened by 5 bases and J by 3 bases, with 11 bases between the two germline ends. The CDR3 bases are TGTGCCAGCAGTGAAGGCAGGCCCAATCAGCCCCAGCATTTT. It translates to CASSEGRPNQPQHF.

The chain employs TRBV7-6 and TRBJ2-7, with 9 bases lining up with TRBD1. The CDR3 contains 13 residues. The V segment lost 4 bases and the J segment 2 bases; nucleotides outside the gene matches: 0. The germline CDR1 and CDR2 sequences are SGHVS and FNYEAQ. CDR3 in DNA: TGTGCCAGCAGCTGGGACAGGGCCTACGAGCAGTACTTC. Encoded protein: CASSWDRAYEQYF.

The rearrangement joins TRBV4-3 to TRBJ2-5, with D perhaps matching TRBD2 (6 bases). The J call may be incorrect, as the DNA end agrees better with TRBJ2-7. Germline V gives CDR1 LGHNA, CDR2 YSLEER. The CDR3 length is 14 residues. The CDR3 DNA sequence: TGCGCCAGCAGCTCCGGGACTCTTTTTTACGAGCAGTACTTC. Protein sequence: CASSSGTLFYEQYF.

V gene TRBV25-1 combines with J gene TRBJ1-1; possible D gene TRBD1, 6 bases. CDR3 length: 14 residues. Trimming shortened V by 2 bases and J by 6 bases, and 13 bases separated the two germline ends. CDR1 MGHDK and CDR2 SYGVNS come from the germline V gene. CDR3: CASSEGRGRAEAFF. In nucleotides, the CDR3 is TGTGCCAGCAGTGAAGGCAGGGGAAGGGCTGAAGCTTTCTTT.

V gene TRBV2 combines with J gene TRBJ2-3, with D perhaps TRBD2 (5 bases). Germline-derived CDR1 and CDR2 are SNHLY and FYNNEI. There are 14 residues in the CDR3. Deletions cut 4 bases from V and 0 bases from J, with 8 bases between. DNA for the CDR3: TGTGCCAGCAGTGTCCAGCGGAGCACAGATACGCAGTATTTT. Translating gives CASSVQRSTDTQYF.

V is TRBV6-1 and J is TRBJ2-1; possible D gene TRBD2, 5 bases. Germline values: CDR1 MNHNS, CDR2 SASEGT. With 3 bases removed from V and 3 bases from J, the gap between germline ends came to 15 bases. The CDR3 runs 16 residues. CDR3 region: CASSEVRASLYNEQFF. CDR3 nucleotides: TGTGCCAGCAGTGAGGTGCGGGCCTCCCTCTACAATGAGCAGTTCTTC.

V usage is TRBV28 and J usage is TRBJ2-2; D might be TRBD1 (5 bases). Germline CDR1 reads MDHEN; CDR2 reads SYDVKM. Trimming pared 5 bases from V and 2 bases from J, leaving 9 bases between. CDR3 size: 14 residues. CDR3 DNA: TGTGCCAGCAGTAGACAGTCTAACACCGGGGAGCTGTTTTTT. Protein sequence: CASSRQSNTGELFF. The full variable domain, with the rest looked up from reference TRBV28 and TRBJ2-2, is DVKVTQSSRYLVKRTGEKVFLECVQDMDHENMFWYRQDPGLGLRLIYFSYDVKMKEKGDIPEGYSVSREKKERFSLILESASTNQTSMYLCASSRQSNTGELFFGEGSRLTVL.

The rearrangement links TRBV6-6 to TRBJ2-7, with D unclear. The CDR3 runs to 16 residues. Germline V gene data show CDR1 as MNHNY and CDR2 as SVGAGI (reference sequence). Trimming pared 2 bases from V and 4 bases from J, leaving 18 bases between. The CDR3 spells CASSYDSQSLGYEQYF. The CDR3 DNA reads TGTGCCAGCAGTTACGATTCACAGTCTTTAGGTTACGAGCAGTACTTC.

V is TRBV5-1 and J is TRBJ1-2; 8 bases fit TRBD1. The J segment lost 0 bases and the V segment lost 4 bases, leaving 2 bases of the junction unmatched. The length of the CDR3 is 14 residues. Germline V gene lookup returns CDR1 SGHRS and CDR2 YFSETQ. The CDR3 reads CASSEDRANYGYTF. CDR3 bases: TGCGCCAGCAGCGAGGACAGGGCTAACTATGGCTACACCTTC.

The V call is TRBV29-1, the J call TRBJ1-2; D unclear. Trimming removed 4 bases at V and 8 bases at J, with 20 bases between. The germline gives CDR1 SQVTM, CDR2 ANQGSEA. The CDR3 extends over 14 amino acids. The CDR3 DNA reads TGCAGCGTTGGCTTCGGGGTTTGGGAGGGAGGCTACACCTTC. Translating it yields CSVGFGVWEGGYTF.

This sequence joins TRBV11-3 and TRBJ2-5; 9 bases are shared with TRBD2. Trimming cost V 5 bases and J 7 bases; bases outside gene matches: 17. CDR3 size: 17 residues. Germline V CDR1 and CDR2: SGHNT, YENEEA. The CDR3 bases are TGTGCCAGCAGCCAAACGATCGGGACTAGCACTGTGCCGACCCAGTACTTC. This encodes CASSQTIGTSTVPTQYF.

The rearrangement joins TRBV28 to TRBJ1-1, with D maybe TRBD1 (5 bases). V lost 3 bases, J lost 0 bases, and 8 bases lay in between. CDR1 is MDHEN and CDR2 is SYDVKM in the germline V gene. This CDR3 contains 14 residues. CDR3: CASSFGRVNTEAFF. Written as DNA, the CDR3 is TGTGCCAGCAGTTTTGGCAGGGTGAACACTGAAGCTTTCTTT.

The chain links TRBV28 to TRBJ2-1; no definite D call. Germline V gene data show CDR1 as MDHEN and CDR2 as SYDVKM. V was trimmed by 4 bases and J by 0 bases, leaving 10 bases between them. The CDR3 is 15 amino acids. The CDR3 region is CASSSPRLSYNEQFF. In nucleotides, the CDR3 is TGTGCCAGCAGTTCACCTAGACTCTCCTACAATGAGCAGTTCTTC.